The 25 T cell receptor beta chains listed next were all sequenced from one sample in a study of preoperative IRX-2 immunotherapy in early breast cancer. Treatment here: preoperative locoregional IRX-2 cytokine immunotherapy. Measured with immunoSEQ multiplex PCR; TCRdb has only the in-frame clones, and not every one. The profile shows 95,000 to 100,000 clones, just over 85% of them singletons. The input for sequencing was tumor tissue, taken after IRX-2 immunotherapy. Receptors were obtained from a human donor with breast cancer.

This sequence joins TRBV30 and TRBJ2-5; D is unclear. CDR1 is GTSNPN, CDR2 SVGIG, per germline (reference sequence). V was cut by 5 bases and J by 5 bases, with 12 bases left in between. CDR3 length: 12 residues. The DNA of the CDR3 is TGTGCCTGGGGACCCCGGGCGGAGACCCAGTACTTC. Protein sequence: CAWGPRAETQYF.

The rearrangement links TRBV22-1 to TRBJ2-5; the table names TRBD2, a call not compared with the DNA. TRBV22-1 is a pseudogene. The length of the CDR3 is 14 residues. In DNA, the CDR3 is TGTGCCAGCAGCGTCAGCGGGGTGTGGGAGACCCAGTACTTC. Protein: CASSVSGVWETQYF.

The gene calls are TRBV30 and TRBJ1-3, with D unclear. The V end was cut by 3 bases, the J end by 4 bases, with 10 bases between. This CDR3 comprises 13 residues. Germline assignment: CDR1 GTSNPN and CDR2 SVGIG (reference sequence). The CDR3 DNA is TGTGCCTGGAGGTCGAACTCCGGAAACACCATATATTTT. This sequence encodes CAWRSNSGNTIYF.

The gene calls are TRBV14 and TRBJ2-7; D remains unclear. V was cut by 3 bases and J by 9 bases, with 12 bases left in between. The germline CDR1 and CDR2 sequences are SGHDN and FVKESK. The CDR3 loop spans 12 amino acids. The CDR3 DNA sequence: TGTGCCAGCAGCCAGTCCTCGGTAGGGCAGTACTTC. It specifies CASSQSSVGQYF. The full variable domain, rest sourced from reference TRBV14 and TRBJ2-7, is EAGVTQFPSHSVIEKGQTVTLRCDPISGHDNLYWYRRVMGKEIKFLLHFVKESKQDESGMPNNRFLAERTGGTYSTLKVQPAELEDSGVYFCASSQSSVGQYFGPGTRLTVT.

The rearrangement uses TRBV5-1 and TRBJ2-1; TRBD2 matches 14 bases. The germline CDR1 and CDR2 sequences are SGHRS and YFSETQ. The CDR3 is 15 amino acids. Trimming took 4 bases from V and 12 from J; bases not matched to a gene: 9. As DNA, the CDR3 is TGCGCCAGCAGCCCGGAGGGACTAGCGGGAGTTACGCAGTTCTTC. Translated: CASSPEGLAGVTQFF. The full variable domain, completed using reference TRBV5-1 and TRBJ2-1, is KAGVTQTPRYLIKTRGQQVTLSCSPISGHRSVSWYQQTPGQGLQFLFEYFSETQRNKGNFPGRFSGRQFSNSRSEMNVSTLELGDSALYLCASSPEGLAGVTQFFGPGTRLTVL.

This clone was detected a few times. This sequence joins TRBV19 and TRBJ1-5; TRBD1 agrees at 7 bases. The V and J ends lost 4 bases and 3 bases, in that order; junction bases with no gene match: 6. This CDR3 comprises 15 residues. CDR1 and CDR2 (germline): LNHDA, SQIVND (reference sequence). The CDR3 sequence: CASSTQGGPNQPQHF. The CDR3 coding sequence is TGTGCCAGTAGTACCCAAGGGGGCCCCAATCAGCCCCAGCATTTT.

The rearrangement joins TRBV10-2 to TRBJ2-7; D is unclear. V was clipped by 0 bases and J by 4 bases, with 19 bases between them. CDR3 length equals 17 residues. Germline CDR1 is WSHSY and CDR2 is SAAADI. The CDR3 loop is CASSESKWPLDGYEQYF. Here the CDR3 DNA reads TGCGCCAGCAGTGAGTCGAAATGGCCCTTGGACGGATACGAGCAGTACTTC.

The chain employs TRBV5-1 and TRBJ1-5; no firm D call. This CDR3 is built from 17 residues. V shed 4 bases and J shed 0 bases, with 17 bases lying between them. Germline CDR1 and CDR2: SGHRS and YFSETQ. The CDR3, as DNA: TGCGCCAGCAGCCCCGGCGACGCAGACTATAGCAATCAGCCCCAGCATTTT. Amino acids: CASSPGDADYSNQPQHF.

This chain connects TRBV6-4 to TRBJ2-1; a possible D gene is TRBD2 (6 bases). The V gene lost 8 bases and the J gene lost 3 bases, with 17 bases spanning the gap. The CDR3 is 15 amino acids. The germline V gene has CDR1 MRHNA and CDR2 SNTAGT. This CDR3 is CASEVGGDYYNEQFF. The CDR3 nucleotides read TGTGCCAGCGAAGTCGGGGGAGACTACTACAATGAGCAGTTCTTC.

The table lists this clone with a few counts. The chain uses TRBV6-8 and TRBJ1-1; 8 nucleotides match TRBD1. Per the germline V gene, CDR1 is MNHGY and CDR2 is SAAAGT. J gave up 5 bases and V 5 bases, and 7 bases lay outside the gene matches. The CDR3 extends over 14 amino acids. The CDR3 nucleotides read TGTGCCAGCAGTCATCACAGGGGGGTGACTGAAGCTTTCTTT. This encodes CASSHHRGVTEAFF.

The J gene is TRBJ1-5, the V gene TRBV28, with TRBD1 matching 9 bases. Unmatched junction bases numbered 6, after V lost 6 bases and J lost 3 bases. The germline V gene has CDR1 MDHEN and CDR2 SYDVKM. This CDR3 spans 15 amino acids. The chain's CDR3 is CASSLGQGYNQPQHF. The CDR3 DNA follows: TGTGCCAGCAGCTTGGGACAGGGCTACAATCAGCCCCAGCATTTT.

The genes are TRBV23-1 and TRBJ1-4; D is undetermined. TRBV23-1 is designated an ORF whose function remains uncertain. The length of the CDR3 is 15 residues. V lost 8 bases and J lost 0, with 13 bases in between. CDR3 in amino acids: CASREGSATNEKLFF. Written as DNA, the CDR3 is TGCGCCAGCCGAGAGGGTAGTGCAACTAATGAAAAACTGTTTTTT.

The chain has TRBV28 and TRBJ1-1; D is unclear. The CDR3 has 12 amino acids. V was trimmed by 5 bases and J by 5 bases, leaving 9 bases between them. Germline V CDR1 and CDR2: MDHEN, SYDVKM. CDR3 coding DNA: TGTGCCAGCAGTATCCCCGTGACTGAAGCTTTCTTT. Translated: CASSIPVTEAFF.

A remark on this clone: Other nucleotide sequences from this sample produce the same CDR3. The chain couples TRBV29-1 to TRBJ1-1; TRBD1 agrees at 8 bases. V shed 7 bases and J 3 bases; nucleotides not matched to a gene: 4. The germline CDR1 and CDR2 sequences are SQVTM and ANQGSEA. There are 12 residues in the CDR3. CDR3 sequence (DNA): TGCAGCGGAGGACAGGGAGACACTGAAGCTTTCTTT. Protein product: CSGGQGDTEAFF. The variable domain in full, completed from reference TRBV29-1 and TRBJ1-1, reads SAVISQKPSRDICQRGTSLTIQCQVDSQVTMMFWYRQQPGQSLTLIATANQGSEATYESGFVIDKFPISRPNLTFSTLTVSNMSPEDSSIYLCSGGQGDTEAFFGQGTRLTVV.

This clone was seen only a few times. The V call is TRBV29-1, the J call TRBJ1-4, with D perhaps TRBD1 (5 bases). The V and J ends lost 4 bases and 5 bases respectively, with 8 bases between them. The germline gives CDR1 SQVTM, CDR2 ANQGSEA. The length of the CDR3 is 12 residues. CDR3 nucleotide sequence: TGCAGCGTTGGGCGGGGGAATGAAAAACTGTTTTTT. Its translation is CSVGRGNEKLFF.

For this clone: Other DNA sequences within the sample encode an identical CDR3. This chain joins TRBV5-1 and TRBJ1-4, with D unresolved. Germline-derived CDR1 and CDR2 are SGHRS and YFSETQ. The CDR3 is 15 amino acids. With 0 bases removed from V and 1 base from J, the gap between germline ends came to 7 bases. The CDR3 spells CASSLAGGTNEKLFF. DNA of the CDR3: TGCGCCAGCAGCTTGGCGGGTGGAACTAATGAAAAACTGTTTTTT.

V usage is TRBV30 and J usage is TRBJ2-1; 7 nucleotides align to TRBD2. The CDR3 sequence is 15 residues long. The germline V gene encodes CDR1 GTSNPN and CDR2 SVGIG (reference sequence). With V trimmed by 0 bases and J by 4 bases, 6 bases remained unmatched. CDR3 nucleotide sequence: TGTGCCTGGAGTGTTGAGGGAGGGCCGTACAATGAGCAGTTCTTC. This gives the protein CAWSVEGGPYNEQFF.

The rearrangement links TRBV5-1 to TRBJ1-5; D gene ambiguous. This CDR3 is built from 14 residues. V was trimmed by 1 base and J by 6 bases, leaving 11 bases between them. The V gene's germline CDR1 is SGHRS and CDR2 YFSETQ. CDR3 residues: CASSLRGFGQPQHF. Here the CDR3 DNA reads TGCGCCAGCAGCTTGCGAGGGTTCGGTCAGCCCCAGCATTTT.

The V call is TRBV7-1, the J call TRBJ1-2; tentative D call: TRBD1 (6 bases). TRBV7-1 has ORF status, its function being uncertain. V was clipped by 5 bases and J by 6 bases, with 19 bases between them. The CDR3 sequence is 15 residues long. The CDR3 spells CASSLLQGKRNGYTF. The CDR3, as DNA: TGTGCCAGCAGCCTTTTACAGGGAAAGAGAAATGGCTACACCTTC.

The chain is built from TRBV11-3 and TRBJ2-7, with 8 nucleotides matching TRBD1. The J segment lost 4 bases and the V segment lost 1 base, leaving 6 bases of the junction unmatched. This CDR3 comprises 15 residues. Germline-derived CDR1 and CDR2 are SGHNT and YENEEA. CDR3 region: CASSLVGTGIYEQYF. The CDR3 region has the DNA TGTGCCAGCAGCTTAGTAGGGACAGGAATATACGAGCAGTACTTC.

The chain recombines TRBV19 with TRBJ1-1, with no clear D. The CDR3 has 13 residues. In germline, CDR1 is LNHDA, CDR2 SQIVND (reference sequence). Trimming took off 6 bases at V and 0 bases at J, with 8 bases between the two ends. CDR3 sequence reads: CASSVFMNTEAFF. CDR3 nucleotides: TGTGCCAGTAGCGTCTTTATGAACACTGAAGCTTTCTTT. The full variable domain, completed using reference TRBV19 and TRBJ1-1, is DGGITQSPKYLFRKEGQNVTLSCEQNLNHDAMYWYRQDPGQGLRLIYYSQIVNDFQKGDIAEGYSVSREKKESFPLTVTSAQKNPTAFYLCASSVFMNTEAFFGQGTRLTVV.

The chain couples TRBV7-6 to TRBJ2-5; 12 nucleotides line up with TRBD1. Germline trimming cut 6 bases from V and 5 bases from J; bases unmatched to any gene: 10. The CDR3 has 16 amino acids. In germline, CDR1 is SGHVS, CDR2 FNYEAQ. CDR3 residues: CASRQSGTGGLETQYF. The CDR3 DNA sequence: TGTGCCAGCAGACAGTCTGGGACAGGGGGCTTGGAGACCCAGTACTTC. The complete variable domain, with remaining parts taken from reference TRBV7-6 and TRBJ2-5, reads GAGVSQSPRYKVTKRGQDVALRCDPISGHVSLYWYRQALGQGPEFLTYFNYEAQQDKSGLPNDRFSAERPEGSISTLTIQRTEQRDSAMYRCASRQSGTGGLETQYFGPGTRLLVL.

This chain links TRBV14 with TRBJ2-1; D is uncertain. V lost 6 bases, J lost 0 bases, and 12 bases lay in between. The CDR3 runs 15 residues. Germline V gives CDR1 SGHDN, CDR2 FVKESK. CDR3 DNA sequence: TGTGCCAGCAGTGGATATTTGAGCTCCTACAATGAGCAGTTCTTC. Translated, it gives CASSGYLSSYNEQFF. Based on the CDR3 plus reference TRBV14 and TRBJ2-1, the full variable domain is EAGVTQFPSHSVIEKGQTVTLRCDPISGHDNLYWYRRVMGKEIKFLLHFVKESKQDESGMPNNRFLAERTGGTYSTLKVQPAELEDSGVYFCASSGYLSSYNEQFFGPGTRLTVL.

The chain carries TRBV7-1 and TRBJ2-1; 7 bases line up with TRBD2. TRBV7-1 is identified as an open reading frame with a role that is uncertain. This CDR3 spans 15 amino acids. Unmatched junction bases numbered 9, after V lost 3 bases and J lost 7 bases. The CDR3 region is CASSSAGLEMNEQFF. The CDR3, as DNA: TGTGCCAGCAGCTCCGCCGGACTAGAGATGAATGAGCAGTTCTTC.

This clone turned up a few times. The chain joins TRBV18 to TRBJ2-1, with D perhaps TRBD2 (6 bases). CDR1 is KGHSH and CDR2 is LQKENI in the germline V gene. Trimming left V 2 bases short and J 6 bases short, with 14 bases between. The CDR3 is 15 amino acids. DNA for the CDR3: TGTGCCAGCTCACCATCGGCGGGGATTCGCAATGAGCAGTTCTTC. This gives the protein CASSPSAGIRNEQFF.